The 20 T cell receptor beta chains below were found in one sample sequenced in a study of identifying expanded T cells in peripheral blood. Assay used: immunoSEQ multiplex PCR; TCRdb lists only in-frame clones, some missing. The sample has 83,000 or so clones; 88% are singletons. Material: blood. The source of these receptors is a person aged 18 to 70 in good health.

CDR3 bases: TGTGCCAGCAGTTTCCCAGGGGAGCCCCAGCATTTT. Encoded protein: CASSFPGEPQHF. The rearrangement uses TRBV6-5 and TRBJ1-5, with D possibly TRBD1 on 6 matching bases. In germline, CDR1 is MNHEY, CDR2 SVGAGI. CDR3 length: 12 amino acids. Trimming pared 4 bases from V and 8 bases from J, leaving 9 bases between.

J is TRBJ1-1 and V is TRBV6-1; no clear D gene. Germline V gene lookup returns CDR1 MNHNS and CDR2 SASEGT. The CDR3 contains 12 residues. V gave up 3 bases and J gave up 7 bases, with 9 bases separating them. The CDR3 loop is CASSDSYIEAFF. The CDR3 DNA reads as TGTGCCAGCAGTGACAGCTACATTGAAGCTTTCTTT.

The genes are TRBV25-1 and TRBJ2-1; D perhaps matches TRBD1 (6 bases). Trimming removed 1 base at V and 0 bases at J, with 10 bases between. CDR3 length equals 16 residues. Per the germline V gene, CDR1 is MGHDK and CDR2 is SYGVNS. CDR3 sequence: CASSEWTETSYNEQFF. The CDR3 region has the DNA TGTGCCAGCAGTGAATGGACAGAAACCTCCTACAATGAGCAGTTCTTC.

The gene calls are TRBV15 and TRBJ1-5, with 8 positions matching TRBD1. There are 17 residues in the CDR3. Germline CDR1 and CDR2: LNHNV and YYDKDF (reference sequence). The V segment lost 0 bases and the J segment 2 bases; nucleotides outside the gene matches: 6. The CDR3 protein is CATSRDPTGAGNQPQHF. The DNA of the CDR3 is TGTGCCACCAGCAGAGACCCGACAGGGGCGGGCAATCAGCCCCAGCATTTT.

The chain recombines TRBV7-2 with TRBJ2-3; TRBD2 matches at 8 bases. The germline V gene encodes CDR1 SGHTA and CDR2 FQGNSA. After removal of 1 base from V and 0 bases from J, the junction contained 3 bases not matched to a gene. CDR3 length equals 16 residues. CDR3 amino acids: CASSLEGLGSTDTQYF. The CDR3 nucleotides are TGTGCCAGCAGCTTAGAGGGACTAGGAAGCACAGATACGCAGTATTTT. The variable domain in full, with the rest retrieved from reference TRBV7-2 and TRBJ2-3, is GAGVSQSPSNKVTEKGKDVELRCDPISGHTALYWYRQSLGQGLEFLIYFQGNSAPDKSGLPSDRFSAERTGGSVSTLTIQRTQQEDSAVYLCASSLEGLGSTDTQYFGPGTRLTVL.

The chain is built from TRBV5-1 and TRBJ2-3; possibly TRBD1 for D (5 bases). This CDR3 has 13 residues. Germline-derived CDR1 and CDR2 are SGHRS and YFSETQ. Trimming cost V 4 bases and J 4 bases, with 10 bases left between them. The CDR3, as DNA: TGCGCCAGCAGCCATGACAGTCCAGATACGCAGTATTTT. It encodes CASSHDSPDTQYF.

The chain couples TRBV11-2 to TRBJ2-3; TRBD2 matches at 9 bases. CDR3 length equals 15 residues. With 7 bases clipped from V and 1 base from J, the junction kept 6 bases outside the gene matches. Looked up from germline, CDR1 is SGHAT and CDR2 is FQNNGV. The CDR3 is CASTYLAGGTDTQYF. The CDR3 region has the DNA TGTGCCAGCACCTACTTAGCGGGGGGCACAGATACGCAGTATTTT.

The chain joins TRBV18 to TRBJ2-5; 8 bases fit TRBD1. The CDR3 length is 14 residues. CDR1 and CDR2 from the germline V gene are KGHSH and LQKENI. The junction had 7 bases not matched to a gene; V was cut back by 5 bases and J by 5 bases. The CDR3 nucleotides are TGTGCCAGCTCAACCCGACAGGGGCAGGAGACCCAGTACTTC. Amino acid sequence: CASSTRQGQETQYF.

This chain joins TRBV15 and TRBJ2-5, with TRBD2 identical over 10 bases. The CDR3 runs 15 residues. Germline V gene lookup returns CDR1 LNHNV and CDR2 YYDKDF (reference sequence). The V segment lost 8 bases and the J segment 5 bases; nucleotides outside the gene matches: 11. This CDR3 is CATWQRGGPSETQYF. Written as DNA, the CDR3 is TGTGCCACCTGGCAGCGGGGGGGACCGAGTGAGACCCAGTACTTC.

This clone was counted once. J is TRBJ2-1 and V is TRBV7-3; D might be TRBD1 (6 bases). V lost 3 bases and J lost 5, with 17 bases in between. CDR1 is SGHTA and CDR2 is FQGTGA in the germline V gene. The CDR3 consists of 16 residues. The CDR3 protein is CASSFETTGNNNEQFF. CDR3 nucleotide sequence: TGTGCCAGCAGCTTCGAAACCACAGGGAATAACAATGAGCAGTTCTTC.

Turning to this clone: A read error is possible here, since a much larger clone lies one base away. In DNA form, the CDR3 reads TGTGCCAGCAGTGACAGGGAGACAGATACGCAGTATTTT. Translation: CASSDRETDTQYF. The chain is built from TRBV6-4 and TRBJ2-3, with a possible D match to TRBD2 (5 bases). This CDR3 region has 13 residues. The V end was cut by 2 bases, the J end by 3 bases, with 6 bases between. The V gene's germline CDR1 is MRHNA and CDR2 SNTAGT.

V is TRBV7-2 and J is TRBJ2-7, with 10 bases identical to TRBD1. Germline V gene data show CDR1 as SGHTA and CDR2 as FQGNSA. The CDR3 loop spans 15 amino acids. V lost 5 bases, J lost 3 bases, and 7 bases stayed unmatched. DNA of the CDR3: TGTGCCAGCAGCATATCCGGGACAGGGGTCTACGAGCAGTACTTC. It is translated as CASSISGTGVYEQYF.

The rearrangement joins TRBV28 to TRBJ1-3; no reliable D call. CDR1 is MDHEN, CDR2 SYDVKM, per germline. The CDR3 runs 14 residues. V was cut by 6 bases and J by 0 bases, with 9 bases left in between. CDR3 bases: TGTGCCAGCAGGATAGGGAGCTCTGGAAACACCATATATTTT. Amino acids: CASRIGSSGNTIYF.

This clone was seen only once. CDR3 DNA sequence: TGTGCCAGCCTCGACAGTCTCCGCGACAATGAGCAGTTCTTC. Its translation: CASLDSLRDNEQFF. The chain employs TRBV5-6 and TRBJ2-1; a weak D match, TRBD1 (5 bases). CDR3 length: 14 amino acids. V was clipped by 7 bases and J by 5 bases, with 16 bases between them. CDR1 and CDR2 from the germline V gene are SGHDT and YYEEEE.

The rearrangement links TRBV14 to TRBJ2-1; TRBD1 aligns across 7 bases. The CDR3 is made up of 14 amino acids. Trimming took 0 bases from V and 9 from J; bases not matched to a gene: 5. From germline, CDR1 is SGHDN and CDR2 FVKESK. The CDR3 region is CASSQEGTVGEQFF. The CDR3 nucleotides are TGTGCCAGCAGCCAAGAGGGGACAGTGGGTGAGCAGTTCTTC.

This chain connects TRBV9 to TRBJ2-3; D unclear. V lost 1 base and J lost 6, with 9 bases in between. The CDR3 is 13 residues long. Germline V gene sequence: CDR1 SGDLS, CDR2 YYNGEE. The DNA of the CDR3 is TGTGCCAGCAGCGTAAGCCCGGAGGATACGCAGTATTTT. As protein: CASSVSPEDTQYF. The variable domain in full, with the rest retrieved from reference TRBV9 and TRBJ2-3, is DSGVTQTPKHLITATGQRVTLRCSPRSGDLSVYWYQQSLDQGLQFLIQYYNGEERAKGNILERFSAQQFPDLHSELNLSSLELGDSALYFCASSVSPEDTQYFGPGTRLTVL.

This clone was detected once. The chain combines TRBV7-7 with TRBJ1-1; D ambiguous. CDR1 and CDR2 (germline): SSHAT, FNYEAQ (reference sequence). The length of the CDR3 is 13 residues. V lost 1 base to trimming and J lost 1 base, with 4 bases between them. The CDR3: CASSLGENTEAFF. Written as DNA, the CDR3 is TGTGCCAGCAGCTTAGGGGAGAACACTGAAGCTTTCTTT.

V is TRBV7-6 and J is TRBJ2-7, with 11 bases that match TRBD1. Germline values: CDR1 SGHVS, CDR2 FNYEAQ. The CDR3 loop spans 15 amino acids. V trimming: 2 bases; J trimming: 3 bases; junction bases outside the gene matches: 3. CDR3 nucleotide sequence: TGTGCCAGCAGCTTAACCGGGACAGGGGGCTACGAGCAGTACTTC. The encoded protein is CASSLTGTGGYEQYF.

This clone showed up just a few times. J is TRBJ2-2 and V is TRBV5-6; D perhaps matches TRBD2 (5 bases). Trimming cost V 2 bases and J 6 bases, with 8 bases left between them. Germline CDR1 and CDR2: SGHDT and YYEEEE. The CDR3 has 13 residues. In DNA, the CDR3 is TGTGCCAGCAGCTTAGTACTAGCCGGGGAGCTGTTTTTT. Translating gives CASSLVLAGELFF.

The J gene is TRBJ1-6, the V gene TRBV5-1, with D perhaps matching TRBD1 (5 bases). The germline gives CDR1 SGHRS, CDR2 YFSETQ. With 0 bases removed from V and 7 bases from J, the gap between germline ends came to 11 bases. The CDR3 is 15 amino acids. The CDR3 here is CASSLAGGPNSPLHF. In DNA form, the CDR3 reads TGCGCCAGCAGCTTGGCTGGGGGTCCGAATTCACCCCTCCACTTT.